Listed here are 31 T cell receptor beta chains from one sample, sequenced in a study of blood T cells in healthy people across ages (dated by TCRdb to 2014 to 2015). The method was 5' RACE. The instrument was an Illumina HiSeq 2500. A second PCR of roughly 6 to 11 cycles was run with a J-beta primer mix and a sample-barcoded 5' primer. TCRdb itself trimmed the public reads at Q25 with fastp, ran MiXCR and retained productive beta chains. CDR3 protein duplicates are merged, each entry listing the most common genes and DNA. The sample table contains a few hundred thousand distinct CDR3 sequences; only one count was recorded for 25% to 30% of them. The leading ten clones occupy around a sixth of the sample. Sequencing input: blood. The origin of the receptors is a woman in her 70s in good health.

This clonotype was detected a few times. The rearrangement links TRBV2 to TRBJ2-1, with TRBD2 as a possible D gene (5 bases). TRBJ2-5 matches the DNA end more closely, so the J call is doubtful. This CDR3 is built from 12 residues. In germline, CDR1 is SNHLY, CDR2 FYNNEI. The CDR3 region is CASRWSGETQYF. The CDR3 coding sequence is TGTGCCAGCAGATGGTCGGGGGAGACCCAGTACTTC.

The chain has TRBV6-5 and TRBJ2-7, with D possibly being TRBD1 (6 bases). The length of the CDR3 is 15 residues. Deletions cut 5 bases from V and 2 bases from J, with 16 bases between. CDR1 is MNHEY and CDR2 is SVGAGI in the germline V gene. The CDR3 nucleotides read TGTGCCAGCAGTAGCAGGGGTGTAGGGGCCTACGAGCAGTACTTC. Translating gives CASSSRGVGAYEQYF.

The CDR3 reads CASGQPNEKLFF. CDR3 DNA sequence: TGTGCCAGTGGACAGCCGAATGAAAAACTGTTTTTT. The rearrangement uses TRBV28 and TRBJ1-4; possibly TRBD1 for D (6 bases). Germline CDR1 MDHEN, CDR2 SYDVKM. The CDR3 consists of 12 residues. Trimming cost V 9 bases and J 5 bases, with 10 bases left between them. Using reference TRBV28 and TRBJ1-4 for the parts outside the CDR3, the full variable domain is DVKVTQSSRYLVKRTGEKVFLECVQDMDHENMFWYRQDPGLGLRLIYFSYDVKMKEKGDIPEGYSVSREKKERFSLILESASTNQTSMYLCASGQPNEKLFFGSGTQLSVL.

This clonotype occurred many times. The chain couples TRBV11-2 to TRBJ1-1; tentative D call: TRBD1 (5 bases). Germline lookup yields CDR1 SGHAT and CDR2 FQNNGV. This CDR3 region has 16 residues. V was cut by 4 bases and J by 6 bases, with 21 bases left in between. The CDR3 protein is CASSSSLPIRGSEAFF. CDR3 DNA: TGTGCCAGCAGCTCCTCACTCCCTATACGGGGGTCTGAAGCTTTCTTT.

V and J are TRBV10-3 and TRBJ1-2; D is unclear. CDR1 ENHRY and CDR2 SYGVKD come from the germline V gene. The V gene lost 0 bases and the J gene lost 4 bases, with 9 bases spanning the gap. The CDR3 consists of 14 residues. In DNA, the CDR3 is TGTGCCATCAGTGAGTCAGCCGGCCTCTATGGCTACACCTTC. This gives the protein CAISESAGLYGYTF.

The CDR3 spells CASSKIDRDLYGYTF. The CDR3 region has the DNA TGTGCCAGCAGTAAGATCGACAGGGATTTATATGGCTACACCTTC. The chain is built from TRBV6-2 or TRBV6-3 and TRBJ1-2; TRBD1 matches 7 bases. V gave up 5 bases and J gave up 5 bases; unmatched junction bases: 11. This CDR3 has 15 residues. Germline V gene sequence: CDR1 MNHEY, CDR2 SVGEGT.

In nucleotides, the CDR3 is TGTGCCACCAGTGAGGACAGGGGAGCCTACGAGCAGTACTTC. This translates into CATSEDRGAYEQYF. This chain connects TRBV24-1 to TRBJ2-7, with 9 bases fitting TRBD1. This CDR3 is 14 amino acids long. Per germline, CDR1 KGHDR and CDR2 SFDVKD. V was pared by 4 bases and J by 2 bases, with 2 bases of the junction left unmatched.

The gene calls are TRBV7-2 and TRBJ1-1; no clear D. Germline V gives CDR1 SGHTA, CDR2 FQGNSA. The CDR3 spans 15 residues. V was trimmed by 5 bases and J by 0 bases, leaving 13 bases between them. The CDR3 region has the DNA TGTGCCAGCAGCCCCTTGTCCACAGTGAACACTGAAGCTTTCTTT. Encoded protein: CASSPLSTVNTEAFF.

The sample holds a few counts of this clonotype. The CDR3 sequence is CASSFRGANTDTQYF. In nucleotides, the CDR3 is TGCGCCAGCAGCTTTCGGGGGGCGAACACAGATACGCAGTATTTT. This chain connects TRBV5-1 to TRBJ2-3; tentative D call: TRBD2 (7 bases). CDR3 size: 15 residues. CDR1 is SGHRS and CDR2 is YFSETQ in the germline V gene. V was trimmed by 2 bases and J by 2 bases, leaving 12 bases between them.

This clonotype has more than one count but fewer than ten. The CDR3 protein is CASRPPGLYYEQYF. The CDR3 DNA reads TGTGCCAGTAGGCCCCCGGGACTGTACTACGAGCAGTACTTC. The chain combines TRBV19 with TRBJ2-7; the D gene is possibly TRBD2 (6 bases). Germline CDR1 and CDR2: LNHDA and SQIVND (reference sequence). There are 14 residues in the CDR3. V was trimmed by 6 bases and J by 3 bases, leaving 15 bases between them.

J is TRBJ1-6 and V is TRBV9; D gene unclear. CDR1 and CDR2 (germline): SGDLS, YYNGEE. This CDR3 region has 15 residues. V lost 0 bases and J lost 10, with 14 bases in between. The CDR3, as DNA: TGTGCCAGCAGCGTAGAGATGGGGTTACGGTCACCCCTCCACTTT. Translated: CASSVEMGLRSPLHF.

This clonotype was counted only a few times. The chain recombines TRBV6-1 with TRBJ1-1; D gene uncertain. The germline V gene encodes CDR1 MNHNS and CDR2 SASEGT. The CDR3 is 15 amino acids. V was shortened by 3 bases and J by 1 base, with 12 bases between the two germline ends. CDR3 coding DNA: TGTGCCAGCAGTGATGAACTGGTCCCGAACACTGAAGCTTTCTTT. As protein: CASSDELVPNTEAFF.

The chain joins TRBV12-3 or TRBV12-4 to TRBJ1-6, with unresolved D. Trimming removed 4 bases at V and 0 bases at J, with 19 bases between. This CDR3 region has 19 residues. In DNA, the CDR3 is TGTGCCAGCAGTTACACCGGGCCTCCCTCGACCTCCTATAATTCACCCCTCCACTTT. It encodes CASSYTGPPSTSYNSPLHF.

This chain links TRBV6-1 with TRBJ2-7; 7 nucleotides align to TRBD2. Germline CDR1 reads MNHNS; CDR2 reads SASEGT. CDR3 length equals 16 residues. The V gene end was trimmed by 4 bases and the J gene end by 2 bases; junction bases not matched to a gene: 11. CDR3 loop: CASSVPDSGATYEQYF. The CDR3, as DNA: TGTGCCAGCAGTGTCCCCGACAGCGGGGCCACCTACGAGCAGTACTTC.

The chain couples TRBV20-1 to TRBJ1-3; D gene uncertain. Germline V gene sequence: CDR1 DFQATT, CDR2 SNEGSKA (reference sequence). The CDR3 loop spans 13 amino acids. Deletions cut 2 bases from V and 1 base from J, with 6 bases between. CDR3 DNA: TGCAGTGCTAGATGGGAATCTGGAAACACCATATATTTT. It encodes CSARWESGNTIYF.

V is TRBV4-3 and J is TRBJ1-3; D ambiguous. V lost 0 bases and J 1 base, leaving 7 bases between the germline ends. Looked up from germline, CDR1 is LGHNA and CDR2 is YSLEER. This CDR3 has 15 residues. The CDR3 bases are TGCGCCAGCAGCCAAGACTTAGGATCTGGAAACACCATATATTTT. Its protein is CASSQDLGSGNTIYF.

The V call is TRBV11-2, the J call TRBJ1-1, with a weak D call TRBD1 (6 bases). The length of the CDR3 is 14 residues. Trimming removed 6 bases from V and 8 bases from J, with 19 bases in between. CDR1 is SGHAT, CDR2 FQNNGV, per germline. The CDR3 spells CASSRQARTTEAFF. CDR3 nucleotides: TGTGCCAGCAGTCGACAGGCCCGCACCACCGAAGCTTTCTTT.

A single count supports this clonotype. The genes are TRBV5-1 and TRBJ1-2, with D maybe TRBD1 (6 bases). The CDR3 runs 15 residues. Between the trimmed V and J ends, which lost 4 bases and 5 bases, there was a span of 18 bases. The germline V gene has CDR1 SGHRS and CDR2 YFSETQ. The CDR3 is CASSQGQAGPYGYTF. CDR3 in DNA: TGCGCCAGCAGCCAGGGACAAGCCGGGCCTTATGGCTACACCTTC.

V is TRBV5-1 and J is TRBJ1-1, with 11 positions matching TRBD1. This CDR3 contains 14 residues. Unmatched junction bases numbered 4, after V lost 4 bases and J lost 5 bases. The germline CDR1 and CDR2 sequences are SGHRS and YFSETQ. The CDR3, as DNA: TGCGCCAGCAGCGGGGGACAGGGGGGGACTGAAGCTTTCTTT. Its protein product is CASSGGQGGTEAFF.

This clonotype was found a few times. The CDR3 DNA is TGTGCCAGCTCACCACCGGCCAGGGTCACCGGGGAGCTGTTTTTT. It is translated as CASSPPARVTGELFF. This rearrangement joins TRBV18 to TRBJ2-2; TRBD1 might be the D (5 bases). The CDR3 contains 15 residues. The ends were cut back, 0 bases at V and 4 bases at J, with 9 bases in the middle. Germline V gene sequence: CDR1 KGHSH, CDR2 LQKENI.

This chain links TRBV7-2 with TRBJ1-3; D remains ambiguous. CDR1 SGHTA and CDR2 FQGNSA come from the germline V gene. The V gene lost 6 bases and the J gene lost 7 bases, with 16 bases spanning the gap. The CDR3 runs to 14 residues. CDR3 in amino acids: CASRDGVFSNTIYF. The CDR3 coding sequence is TGTGCCAGCAGAGACGGGGTGTTTAGTAACACCATATATTTT.

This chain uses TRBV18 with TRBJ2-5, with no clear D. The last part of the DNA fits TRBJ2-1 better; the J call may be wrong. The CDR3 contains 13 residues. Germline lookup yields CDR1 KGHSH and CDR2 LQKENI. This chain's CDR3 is CASSPPSGNEQFF. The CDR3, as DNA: TGTGCCAGCTCACCCCCCTCGGGCAATGAGCAGTTCTTC.

The DNA for the CDR3 is TGTGCCAGTCAAGCTTGGCGGCATGAGGGGACGCAGTATTTT. It codes for CASQAWRHEGTQYF. This sequence joins TRBV7-2 and TRBJ2-3, with D possibly being TRBD1 or TRBD2 (5 bases each). CDR1 is SGHTA, CDR2 FQGNSA, per germline. Trimming shortened V by 9 bases and J by 9 bases, and 22 bases separated the two germline ends. The CDR3 runs 14 residues.

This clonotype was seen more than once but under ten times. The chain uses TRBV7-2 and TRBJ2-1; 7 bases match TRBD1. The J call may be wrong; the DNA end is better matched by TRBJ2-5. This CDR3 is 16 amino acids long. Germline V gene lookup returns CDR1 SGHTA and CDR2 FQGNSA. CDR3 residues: CASSYSRERGRETQYF. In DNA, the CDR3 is TGTGCCAGCAGCTACAGCCGTGAGAGGGGGCGGGAGACCCAGTACTTC.

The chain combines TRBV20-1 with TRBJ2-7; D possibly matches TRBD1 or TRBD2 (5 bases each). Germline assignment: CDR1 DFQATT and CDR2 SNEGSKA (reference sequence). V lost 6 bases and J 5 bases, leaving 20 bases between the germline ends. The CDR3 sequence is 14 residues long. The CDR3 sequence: CSAAPGAIPHEQYF. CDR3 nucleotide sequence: TGCAGTGCCGCCCCCGGGGCAATTCCCCACGAGCAGTACTTC.

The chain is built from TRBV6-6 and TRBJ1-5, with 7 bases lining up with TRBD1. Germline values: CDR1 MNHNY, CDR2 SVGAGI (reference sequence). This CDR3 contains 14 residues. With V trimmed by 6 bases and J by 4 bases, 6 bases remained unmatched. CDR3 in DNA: TGTGCCAGCAGGAGGGGACAGCATAATCAGCCCCAGCATTTT. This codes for CASRRGQHNQPQHF.

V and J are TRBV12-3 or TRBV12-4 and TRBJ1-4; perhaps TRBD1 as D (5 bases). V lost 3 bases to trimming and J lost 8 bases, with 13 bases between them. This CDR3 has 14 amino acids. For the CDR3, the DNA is TGTGCCAGCAGTTTCGTGGGGGTAGGAGAAAAACTGTTTTTT. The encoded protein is CASSFVGVGEKLFF.

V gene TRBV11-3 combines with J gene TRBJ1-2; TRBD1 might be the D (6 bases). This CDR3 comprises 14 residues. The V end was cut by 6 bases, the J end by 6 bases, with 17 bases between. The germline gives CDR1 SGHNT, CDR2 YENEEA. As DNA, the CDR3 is TGTGCCAGCAGTTTACAGGGCGCTAAAAATGGCTACACCTTC. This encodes CASSLQGAKNGYTF.

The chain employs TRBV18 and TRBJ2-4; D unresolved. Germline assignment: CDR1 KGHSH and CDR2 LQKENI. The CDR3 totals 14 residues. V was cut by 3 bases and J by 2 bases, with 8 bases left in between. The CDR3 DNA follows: TGTGCCAGCTCACCCACGACACCCAAAAACATTCAGTACTTC. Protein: CASSPTTPKNIQYF.

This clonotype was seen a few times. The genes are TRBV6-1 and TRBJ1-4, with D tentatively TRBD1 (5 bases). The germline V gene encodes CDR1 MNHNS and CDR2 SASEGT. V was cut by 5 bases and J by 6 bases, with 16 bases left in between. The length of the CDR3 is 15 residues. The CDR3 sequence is CASSNTGGGDEKLFF. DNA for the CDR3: TGTGCCAGCAGTAACACAGGAGGCGGCGATGAAAAACTGTTTTTT.

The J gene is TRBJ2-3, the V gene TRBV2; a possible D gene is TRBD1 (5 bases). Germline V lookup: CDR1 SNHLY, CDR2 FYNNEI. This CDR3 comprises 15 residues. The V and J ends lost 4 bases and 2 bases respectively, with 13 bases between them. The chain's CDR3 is CASSGQGGSTDTQYF. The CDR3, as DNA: TGTGCCAGCAGTGGGCAGGGTGGATCCACAGATACGCAGTATTTT.